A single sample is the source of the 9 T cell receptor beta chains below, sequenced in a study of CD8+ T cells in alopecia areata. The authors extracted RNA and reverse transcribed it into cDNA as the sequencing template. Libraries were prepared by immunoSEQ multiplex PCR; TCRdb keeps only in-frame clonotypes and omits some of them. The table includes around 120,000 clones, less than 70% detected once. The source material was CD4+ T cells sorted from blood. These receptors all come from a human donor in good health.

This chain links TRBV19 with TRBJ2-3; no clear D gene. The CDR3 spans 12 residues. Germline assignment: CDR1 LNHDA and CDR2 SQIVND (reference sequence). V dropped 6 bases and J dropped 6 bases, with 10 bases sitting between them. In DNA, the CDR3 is TGTGCCAGTAGGCGACACGGCGATACGCAGTATTTT. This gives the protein CASRRHGDTQYF.

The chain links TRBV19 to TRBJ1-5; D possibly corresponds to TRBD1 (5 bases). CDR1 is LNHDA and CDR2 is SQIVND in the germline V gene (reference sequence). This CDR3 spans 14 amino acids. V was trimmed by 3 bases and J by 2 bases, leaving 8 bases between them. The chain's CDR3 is CASSIMGGNQPQHF. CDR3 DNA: TGTGCCAGTAGTATTATGGGGGGCAATCAGCCCCAGCATTTT.

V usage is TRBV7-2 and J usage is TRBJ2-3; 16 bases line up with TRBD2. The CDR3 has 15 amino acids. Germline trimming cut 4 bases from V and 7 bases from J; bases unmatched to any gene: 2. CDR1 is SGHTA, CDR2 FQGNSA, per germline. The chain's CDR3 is CASSSGLAGGNTQYF. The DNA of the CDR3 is TGTGCCAGCAGCTCGGGACTAGCGGGAGGGAATACGCAGTATTTT.

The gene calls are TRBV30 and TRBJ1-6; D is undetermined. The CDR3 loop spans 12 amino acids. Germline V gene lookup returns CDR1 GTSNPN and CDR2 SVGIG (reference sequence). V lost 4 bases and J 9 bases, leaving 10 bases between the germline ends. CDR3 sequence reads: CAWMGTGSPLHF. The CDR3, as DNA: TGTGCCTGGATGGGTACCGGTTCACCCCTCCACTTT.

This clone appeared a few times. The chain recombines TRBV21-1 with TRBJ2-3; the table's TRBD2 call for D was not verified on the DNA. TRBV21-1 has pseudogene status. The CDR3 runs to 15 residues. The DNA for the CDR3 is TGTGCCAGCAGCAAAAGGTCGGGGAAACCAGATACGCAGTATTTT. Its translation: CASSKRSGKPDTQYF.

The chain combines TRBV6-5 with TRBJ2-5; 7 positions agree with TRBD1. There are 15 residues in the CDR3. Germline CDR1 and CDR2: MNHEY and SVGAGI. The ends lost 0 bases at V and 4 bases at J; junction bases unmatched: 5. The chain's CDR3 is CASSYSTGRVETQYF. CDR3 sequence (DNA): TGTGCCAGCAGTTACTCGACAGGGCGGGTAGAGACCCAGTACTTC.

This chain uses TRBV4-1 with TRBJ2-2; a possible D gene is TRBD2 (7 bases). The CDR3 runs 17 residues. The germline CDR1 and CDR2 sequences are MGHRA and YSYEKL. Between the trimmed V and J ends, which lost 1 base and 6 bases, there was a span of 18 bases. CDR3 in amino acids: CASSQVGGLNGSGELFF. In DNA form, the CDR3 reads TGCGCCAGCAGCCAAGTGGGGGGGCTGAATGGTTCCGGGGAGCTGTTTTTT.

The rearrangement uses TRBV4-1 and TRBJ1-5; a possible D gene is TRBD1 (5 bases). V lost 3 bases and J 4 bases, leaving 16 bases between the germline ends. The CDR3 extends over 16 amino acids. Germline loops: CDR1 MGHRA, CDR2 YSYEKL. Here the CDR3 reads CASSHGRARGNQPQHF. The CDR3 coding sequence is TGCGCCAGCAGCCACGGGAGGGCTCGGGGGAATCAGCCCCAGCATTTT.

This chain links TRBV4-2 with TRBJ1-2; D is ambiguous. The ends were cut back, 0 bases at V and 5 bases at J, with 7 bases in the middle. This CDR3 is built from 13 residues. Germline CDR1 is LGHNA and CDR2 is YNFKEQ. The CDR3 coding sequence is TGTGCCAGCAGCCAAGATCTACAGTATGGCTACACCTTC. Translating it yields CASSQDLQYGYTF.